Sequencing of this TCR beta chain was carried out in a study of shared clonotypes between healthy human individuals. Here immunoSEQ multiplex PCR was the method, and the copy in TCRdb shows in-frame clones only, minus some. The sample holds 450,000 to 650,000 clones, just over 75% seen once. Trimming took 4 bases from V and 0 from J, leaving 10 bases between them. This CDR3 comprises 14 residues. Germline assignment: CDR1 SGHRS and CDR2 YFSETQ. Every donor, a Caucasian adult, lived in Nashville, Tennessee. The chain joins TRBV5-1 to TRBJ2-5, with D possibly TRBD2 on 5 matching bases. The sample taken for sequencing was PBMCs. This sequence originates from a middle-aged woman in good health. Some clones in this sample may be carry-over from other donors' samples. CDR3 nucleotide sequence: TGCGCCAGCAGCCCACGGGGAAACCAAGAGACCCAGTACTTC. Translated: CASSPRGNQETQYF.